This note documents a single TCR beta chain sequence. Its antigen is unknown. The assay was immunoSEQ multiplex PCR, and TCRdb's table has in-frame clones only and misses some. Of 5,000 to 7,500 clones listed, around 66% are singletons. Germline values: CDR1 MNHNY, CDR2 SVGAGI (reference sequence). The CDR3 has 14 amino acids. With V trimmed by 8 bases and J by 5 bases, 9 bases remained unmatched. The sample belongs to a study of CD8 T cell repertoires and HIV-1 epitope variants. The origin of this receptor is a male donor with HIV. The sequenced sample consisted of cultured CD8+ T cells derived from PBMCs. The genes are TRBV6-6 and TRBJ1-2, with TRBD1 identical over 9 bases. The CDR3 nucleotides are TGTGCCAGCGGGCGGACAGGGGAAGGGTATGGCTACACCTTC. It translates to CASGRTGEGYGYTF.